What follows are 15 T cell receptor beta chains derived from one specimen sequenced in a study of OX40 agonist ivuxolimab in advanced cancers. Using immunoSEQ multiplex PCR, the repertoire was profiled, and TCRdb retains in-frame clones only, with some absent. This sample carries 20,000 to 30,000 clones, roughly 80% of them seen once, and the ten largest clones take more than 10%. The specimen comprised CD4+ or CD8+ T cells sorted from blood, sampled in a trial of the OX40 agonist ivuxolimab. The receptor source for this set is an adult with an advanced solid tumor such as melanoma, head and neck, liver or kidney cancer.

The chain employs TRBV10-3 and TRBJ1-5; D remains ambiguous. Trimming stripped 10 bases from V and 0 bases from J, with 16 bases between. Germline assignment: CDR1 ENHRY and CDR2 SYGVKD. CDR3 length equals 15 residues. The CDR3 DNA follows: TGTGCCACCCAGCCAGCAGGAGATAGCAATCAGCCCCAGCATTTT. The encoded protein is CATQPAGDSNQPQHF.

This sequence joins TRBV5-5 and TRBJ1-5; 7 nucleotides match TRBD1. Trimming removed 1 base from V and 3 bases from J; junction bases left unmatched: 4. CDR3 size: 15 residues. Germline CDR1 is SGHKS and CDR2 is YYEKEE (reference sequence). CDR3 protein: CASSLWDSLNQPQHF. The CDR3 DNA reads TGTGCCAGCAGCTTGTGGGACAGCCTCAATCAGCCCCAGCATTTT.

This clone was detected once. The CDR3 here is CASSSDMREQYF. Written as DNA, the CDR3 is TGTGCCAGCAGCTCCGATATGAGGGAGCAGTACTTC. V usage is TRBV5-4 and J usage is TRBJ2-7; D gene unclear. Trimming removed 3 bases at V and 7 bases at J, with 11 bases between. CDR1 and CDR2 (germline): SGHNT, YYREEE (reference sequence). The CDR3 is 12 amino acids.

The chain recombines TRBV27 with TRBJ2-5; 8 nucleotides agree with TRBD2. Germline V gene data show CDR1 as MNHEY and CDR2 as SMNVEV (reference sequence). The CDR3 has 15 residues. J gave up 2 bases and V 5 bases, and 7 bases lay outside the gene matches. The CDR3 DNA follows: TGTGCCAGCAGTCCGGGACTAGTGGGTCAAGAGACCCAGTACTTC. Its translation: CASSPGLVGQETQYF.

As for this clone: The CDR3 carries no conserved terminal phenylalanine or tryptophan, so it likely arises from a read error. This chain links TRBV7-9 with TRBJ1-2; D not resolved. V lost 10 bases and J lost 1, with 19 bases in between. Germline CDR1 and CDR2: SEHNR and FQNEAQ (reference sequence). The CDR3 has 15 amino acids. CDR3 DNA: TGTGCCACCGCACAAGGGTCGAAAGTTAACTATGGCTACACCCTC. It translates to CATAQGSKVNYGYTL.

The gene calls are TRBV18 and TRBJ2-7; TRBD1 aligns across 8 bases. Per germline, CDR1 KGHSH and CDR2 LQKENI. This CDR3 is 16 amino acids long. The ends lost 5 bases at V and 0 bases at J; junction bases unmatched: 9. The CDR3 DNA follows: TGTGCCAGCTCAGGGACCTCAGGGGGCAACTCCTACGAGCAGTACTTC. This translates into CASSGTSGGNSYEQYF.

This clone was picked up a small number of times. The rearrangement uses TRBV9 and TRBJ1-4; D ambiguous. Trimming stripped 3 bases from V and 1 base from J, with 7 bases between. The CDR3 spans 14 residues. Per the germline V gene, CDR1 is SGDLS and CDR2 is YYNGEE. CDR3 nucleotide sequence: TGTGCCAGCAGCGAGGGAGGAACTAATGAAAAACTGTTTTTT. Translation gives CASSEGGTNEKLFF.

This rearrangement joins TRBV28 to TRBJ2-3, with 16 bases lining up with TRBD2. The CDR3 is made up of 16 amino acids. Trimming cost V 2 bases and J 13 bases; bases outside gene matches: 9. Germline CDR1 is MDHEN and CDR2 is SYDVKM. The CDR3 is CASSLPSPGLAGGEYF. The CDR3 DNA is TGTGCCAGCAGTTTACCCTCACCGGGACTAGCGGGGGGGGAGTATTTT.

The chain employs TRBV6-1 and TRBJ2-7; perhaps D is TRBD1 or TRBD2 (5 bases each). CDR1 and CDR2 (germline): MNHNS, SASEGT. The CDR3 extends over 15 amino acids. V was trimmed by 1 base and J by 2 bases, leaving 12 bases between them. CDR3 protein: CASSEVGGGPYEQYF. The CDR3, as DNA: TGTGCCAGCAGTGAAGTTGGTGGGGGACCCTACGAGCAGTACTTC.

This sequence joins TRBV9 and TRBJ2-7; 7 nucleotides match TRBD1. Germline V gene sequence: CDR1 SGDLS, CDR2 YYNGEE. There are 15 residues in the CDR3. The V and J ends lost 4 bases and 2 bases, in that order; junction bases with no gene match: 9. The chain's CDR3 is CASSMGQPSPYEQYF. The CDR3 DNA sequence: TGTGCCAGCAGCATGGGACAGCCAAGCCCCTACGAGCAGTACTTC.

The gene calls are TRBV30 and TRBJ1-2, with D unclear. The CDR3 contains 12 residues. The germline V gene has CDR1 GTSNPN and CDR2 SVGIG (reference sequence). Between the trimmed V and J ends, which lost 1 base and 7 bases, there was a span of 10 bases. The CDR3 coding sequence is TGTGCCTGGAGTGACCGCGATGCTGGCTACACCTTC. Protein product: CAWSDRDAGYTF.

The V and J genes are TRBV30 and TRBJ1-6; 10 bases are a match to TRBD1. The CDR3 sequence is 17 residues long. The germline gives CDR1 GTSNPN, CDR2 SVGIG (reference sequence). Trimming took 1 base from V and 0 from J; bases not matched to a gene: 3. CDR3 sequence (DNA): TGTGCCTGGAGTGCGGGACAGGGGAGCTCCTATAATTCACCCCTCCACTTT. This gives the protein CAWSAGQGSSYNSPLHF. The variable domain in full, completed from reference TRBV30 and TRBJ1-6, reads SQTIHQWPATLVQPVGSPLSLECTVEGTSNPNLYWYRQAAGRGLQLLFYSVGIGQISSEVPQNLSASRPQDRQFILSSKKLLLSDSGFYLCAWSAGQGSSYNSPLHFGNGTRLTVT.

This clone was recorded once. This chain joins TRBV30 and TRBJ1-2; D remains ambiguous. The CDR3 contains 12 residues. Germline CDR1 is GTSNPN and CDR2 is SVGIG (reference sequence). Trimming took 0 bases from V and 7 from J, leaving 9 bases between them. The CDR3 spells CAWSVGVFGYTF. CDR3 nucleotides: TGTGCCTGGAGTGTAGGTGTCTTTGGCTACACCTTC.

The chain carries TRBV7-9 and TRBJ1-1; 9 nucleotides agree with TRBD1. Trimming took 1 base from V and 6 from J; bases not matched to a gene: 12. Germline V lookup: CDR1 SEHNR, CDR2 FQNEAQ (reference sequence). The CDR3 contains 17 residues. The CDR3: CASSLVPSDRGASEAFF. The CDR3 nucleotides are TGTGCCAGCAGCTTAGTTCCCTCGGACAGGGGAGCCTCTGAAGCTTTCTTT.

This clone was picked up a small number of times. V and J are TRBV25-1 and TRBJ1-6, with 9 bases matching TRBD1. With V trimmed by 6 bases and J by 7 bases, 1 base remained unmatched. This CDR3 is 13 amino acids long. Germline V gene lookup returns CDR1 MGHDK and CDR2 SYGVNS. The DNA of the CDR3 is TGTGCCAGCAGCGGGACAGGGAATTCACCCCTCCACTTT. It encodes CASSGTGNSPLHF.